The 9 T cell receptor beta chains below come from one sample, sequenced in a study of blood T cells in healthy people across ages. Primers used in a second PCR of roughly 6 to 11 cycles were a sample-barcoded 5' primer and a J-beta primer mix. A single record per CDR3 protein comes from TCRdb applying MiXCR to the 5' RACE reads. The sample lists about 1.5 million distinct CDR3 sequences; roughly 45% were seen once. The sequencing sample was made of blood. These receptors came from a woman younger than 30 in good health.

Written as DNA, the CDR3 is TGTGCCAGCAGGATACGGGGGAGTAACAATGAGCAGTTCTTC. This sequence encodes CASRIRGSNNEQFF. The V call is TRBV27, the J call TRBJ2-1; a weak D match, TRBD2 (6 bases). Germline CDR1 is MNHEY and CDR2 is SMNVEV (reference sequence). The CDR3 sequence is 14 residues long. V dropped 6 bases and J dropped 5 bases, with 14 bases sitting between them.

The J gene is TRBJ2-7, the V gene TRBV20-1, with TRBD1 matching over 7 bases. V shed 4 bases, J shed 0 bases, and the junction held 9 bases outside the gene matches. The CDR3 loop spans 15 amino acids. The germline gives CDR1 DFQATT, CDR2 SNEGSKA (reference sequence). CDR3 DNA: TGCAGTGCTAACAGAAGACAGGGCCTCTCCTACGAGCAGTACTTC. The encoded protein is CSANRRQGLSYEQYF.

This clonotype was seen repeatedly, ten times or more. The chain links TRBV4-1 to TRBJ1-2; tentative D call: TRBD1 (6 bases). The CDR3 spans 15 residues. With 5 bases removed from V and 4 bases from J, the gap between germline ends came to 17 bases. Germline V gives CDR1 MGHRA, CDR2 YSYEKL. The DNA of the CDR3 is TGCGCCAGCAGCGTAGGTGGGGCGGGGGCCTATGGCTACACCTTC. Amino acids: CASSVGGAGAYGYTF.

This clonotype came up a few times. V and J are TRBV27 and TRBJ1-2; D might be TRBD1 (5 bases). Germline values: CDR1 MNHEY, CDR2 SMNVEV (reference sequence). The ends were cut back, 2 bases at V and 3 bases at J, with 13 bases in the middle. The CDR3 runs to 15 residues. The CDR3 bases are TGTGCCAGCAGTTTAGGTGGGACCCCTGACTATGGCTACACCTTC. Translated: CASSLGGTPDYGYTF.

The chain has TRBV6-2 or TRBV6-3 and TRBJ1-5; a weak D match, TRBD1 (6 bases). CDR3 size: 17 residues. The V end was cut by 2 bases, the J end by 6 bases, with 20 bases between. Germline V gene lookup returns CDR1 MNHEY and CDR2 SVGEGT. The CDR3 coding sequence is TGTGCCAGCAGTTACGGCCCCATGGGGGCGGTCCCTCAGCCCCAGCATTTT. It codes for CASSYGPMGAVPQPQHF.

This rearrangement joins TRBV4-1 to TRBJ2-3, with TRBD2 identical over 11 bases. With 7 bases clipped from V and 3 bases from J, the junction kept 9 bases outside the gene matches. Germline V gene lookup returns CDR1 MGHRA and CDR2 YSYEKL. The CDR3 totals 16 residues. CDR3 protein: CASTRTGTSGTDTQYF. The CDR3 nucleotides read TGCGCCAGCACGCGGACCGGGACTAGCGGAACAGATACGCAGTATTTT.

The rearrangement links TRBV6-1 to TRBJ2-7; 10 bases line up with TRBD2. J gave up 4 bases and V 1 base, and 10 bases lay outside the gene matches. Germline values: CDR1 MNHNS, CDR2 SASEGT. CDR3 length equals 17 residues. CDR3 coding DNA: TGTGCCAGCAGTGAAGGTCCGGGACTAGCGTCAATGTACGAGCAGTACTTC. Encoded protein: CASSEGPGLASMYEQYF.

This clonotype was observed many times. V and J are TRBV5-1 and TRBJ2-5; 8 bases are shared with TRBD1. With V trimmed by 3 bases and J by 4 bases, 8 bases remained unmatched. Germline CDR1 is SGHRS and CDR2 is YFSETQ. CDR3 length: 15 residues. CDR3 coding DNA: TGCGCCAGCAGCTCTGGGGTAACAGGGGGAGAGACCCAGTACTTC. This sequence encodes CASSSGVTGGETQYF.

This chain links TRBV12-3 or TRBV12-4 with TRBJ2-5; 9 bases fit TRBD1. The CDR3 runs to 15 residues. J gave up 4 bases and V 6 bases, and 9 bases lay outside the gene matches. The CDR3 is CASSLLQGARETQYF. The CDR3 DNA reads TGTGCCAGCAGCCTACTACAGGGGGCTCGAGAGACCCAGTACTTC.